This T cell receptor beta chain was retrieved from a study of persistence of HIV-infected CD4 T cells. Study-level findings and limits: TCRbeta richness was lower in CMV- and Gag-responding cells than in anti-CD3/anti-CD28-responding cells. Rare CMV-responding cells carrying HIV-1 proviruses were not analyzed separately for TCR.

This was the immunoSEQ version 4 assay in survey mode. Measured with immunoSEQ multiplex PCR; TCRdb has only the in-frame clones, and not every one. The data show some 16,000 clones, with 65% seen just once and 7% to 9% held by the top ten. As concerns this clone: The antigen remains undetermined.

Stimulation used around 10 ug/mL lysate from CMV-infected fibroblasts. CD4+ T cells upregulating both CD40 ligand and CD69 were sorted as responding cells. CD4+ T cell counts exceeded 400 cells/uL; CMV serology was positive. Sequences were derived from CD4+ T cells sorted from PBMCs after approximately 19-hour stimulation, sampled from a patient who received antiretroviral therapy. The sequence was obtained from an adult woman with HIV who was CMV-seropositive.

The CDR3 bases are TGTGCTAGTGGTTTGGTACCTATGCATGAAGCTTTCTTT. Translation: CASGLVPMHEAFF. The rearrangement links TRBV12-5 to TRBJ1-1; no reliable D call. The CDR3 extends over 13 amino acids. CDR1 and CDR2 from the germline V gene are LGHNT and FRNRAP. Trimming removed 0 bases from V and 7 bases from J, with 9 bases in between.